This T cell receptor (beta chain) was captured by sequencing in a study of cytomegalovirus exposure and HLA in healthy donors. Across the whole study: Falling in the Caucasian-associated ancestry cluster were roughly 86% of approximately 410 genotyped donors.

Germline assignment: CDR1 SEHNR and CDR2 FQNEAQ (reference sequence). The CDR3 has 14 residues. Trimming removed 2 bases at V and 4 bases at J, with 8 bases between. Regarding the study as a whole: Researchers counted 164 TCR beta chains as cytomegalovirus-associated.

Both 60 Vbeta primers and 13 Jbeta primers went into the PCR. Assay used: immunoSEQ multiplex PCR; TCRdb lists only in-frame clones, some missing. The sample lists some 130,000 clones; 70% to 85% were seen once. This clone was detected only a few times. Its cognate antigen is unknown. The chain couples TRBV7-9 to TRBJ1-4, with no clear D. Source material: PBMCs. The clonotype originates from a boy between 2 and 10 years old in good health and CMV-seronegative. The CDR3 bases are TGTGCCAGCAGCTTAAACACGGGTAATGAAAAACTGTTTTTT. It translates to CASSLNTGNEKLFF.